Listed here are 20 T cell receptor beta chains from one sample, sequenced in a study of T-cell memory formation after mild COVID-19. TCRdb used MiXCR to reprocess the 5' RACE reads, holding one entry per CDR3 protein. This sample carries approximately 350,000 distinct CDR3 sequences, under 30% of them seen once, and the ten largest clones take about 13%. Source material: PBMCs or a T cell subset sorted from them (not recorded which). These TCRs come from an adult woman who had mild COVID-19 (a few samples of this study predate the infection). Cell type and time point are not known.

A note on this clonotype: This may be a read error, as it is one base from a much larger clone. The chain has TRBV7-9 and TRBJ2-3; the match to TRBD2 covers 7 bases. Germline V gene sequence: CDR1 SEHNR, CDR2 FQNEAQ (reference sequence). Trimming took 4 bases from V and 2 from J; bases not matched to a gene: 3. This CDR3 is 14 amino acids long. Here the CDR3 DNA reads TGTGCCAGCAGCTACCGGGACTACACAGATACGCAGTATTTT. Protein: CASSYRDYTDTQYF.

This clonotype was found once. Since no conserved phenylalanine or tryptophan closes the CDR3, a read error is the likely cause. The J gene is TRBJ2-5, the V gene TRBV20-1; a possible D gene is TRBD1 (5 bases). V lost 1 base to trimming and J lost 9 bases, with 12 bases between them. The CDR3 sequence is 12 residues long. Germline V gene sequence: CDR1 DFQATT, CDR2 SNEGSKA (reference sequence). CDR3 sequence (DNA): TGCAGTGCTAGAGCAGGGTGGTCGGCCCAGTACTTA. Amino acids: CSARAGWSAQYL.

Here the CDR3 DNA reads TGTGCCAGCAGTGAACAGGGGGTGGAATACAATGAGCAGTTCTTC. It codes for CASSEQGVEYNEQFF. J is TRBJ2-1 and V is TRBV2; TRBD1 agrees at 7 bases. Germline V gene data show CDR1 as SNHLY and CDR2 as FYNNEI. The CDR3 consists of 15 residues. With V trimmed by 2 bases and J by 4 bases, 5 bases remained unmatched.

This clonotype was observed a handful of times. The CDR3 nucleotides are TGTGCCACCAGCCCTGAGAGCGCCTACAATGAGCAGTTCTTC. Translation gives CATSPESAYNEQFF. The chain is built from TRBV15 and TRBJ2-1; no firm D call. Trimming removed 5 bases at V and 2 bases at J, with 10 bases between. The CDR3 is 14 residues long. Germline V gene lookup returns CDR1 LNHNV and CDR2 YYDKDF (reference sequence).

The sample holds a few counts of this clonotype. The chain is built from TRBV20-1 and TRBJ2-5, with D perhaps matching TRBD1 (6 bases). CDR3 size: 13 residues. CDR1 DFQATT and CDR2 SNEGSKA come from the germline V gene (reference sequence). The V and J ends lost 4 bases and 3 bases respectively, with 12 bases between them. The CDR3 protein is CSAITGREETQYF. Here the CDR3 DNA reads TGCAGTGCTATAACAGGGAGAGAAGAGACCCAGTACTTC.

V usage is TRBV19 and J usage is TRBJ2-6, with no clear D. Germline values: CDR1 LNHDA, CDR2 SQIVND (reference sequence). The CDR3 spans 13 residues. Trimming removed 10 bases at V and 3 bases at J, with 10 bases between. The CDR3 region is CATSSHGANVLTF. CDR3 sequence (DNA): TGTGCCACCTCCTCTCATGGGGCCAACGTCCTGACTTTC. Full variable domain (missing parts from reference TRBV19 and TRBJ2-6): DGGITQSPKYLFRKEGQNVTLSCEQNLNHDAMYWYRQDPGQGLRLIYYSQIVNDFQKGDIAEGYSVSREKKESFPLTVTSAQKNPTAFYLCATSSHGANVLTFGAGSRLTVL.

This rearrangement joins TRBV20-1 to TRBJ2-7; 11 bases match TRBD2. This CDR3 has 15 amino acids. CDR1 DFQATT and CDR2 SNEGSKA come from the germline V gene (reference sequence). V gave up 5 bases and J gave up 6 bases; unmatched junction bases: 12. CDR3 DNA: TGCAGTGCTCTCCGAGATAGCGGGAGGGCCCGCGAGCAGTACTTC. Amino acid sequence: CSALRDSGRAREQYF.

The genes are TRBV7-9 and TRBJ2-3; D gene unclear. From germline, CDR1 is SEHNR and CDR2 FQNEAQ (reference sequence). V was cut by 1 base and J by 6 bases, with 8 bases left in between. This CDR3 is 13 amino acids long. This chain's CDR3 is CASSLVSPDTQYF. The CDR3 nucleotides are TGTGCCAGCAGCTTAGTTTCTCCCGATACGCAGTATTTT.

V is TRBV5-1 and J is TRBJ2-5; TRBD2 matches at 10 bases. V trimming: 4 bases; J trimming: 1 base; junction bases outside the gene matches: 7. The CDR3 contains 16 residues. The V gene's germline CDR1 is SGHRS and CDR2 YFSETQ. The CDR3 DNA is TGCGCCAGCAGCCTTCCTAGCGGGGGCACCCAAGAGACCCAGTACTTC. Its protein product is CASSLPSGGTQETQYF.

The V gene is TRBV9, the J gene TRBJ2-2; 7 nucleotides line up with TRBD2. This CDR3 spans 16 amino acids. Looked up from germline, CDR1 is SGDLS and CDR2 is YYNGEE. J was trimmed by 3 bases and V by 0 bases; bases with no gene match: 5. The CDR3 DNA follows: TGTGCCAGCAGCGTAGTGGCTAGCGGAGACACCGGGGAGCTGTTTTTT. Its translation: CASSVVASGDTGELFF.

This clonotype has only a few counts. The chain has TRBV10-3 and TRBJ2-7; no firm D call. Germline V CDR1 and CDR2: ENHRY, SYGVKD. V gave up 2 bases and J gave up 0 bases, with 11 bases separating them. This CDR3 has 15 amino acids. CDR3 protein: CAISEGPVGSYEQYF. Written as DNA, the CDR3 is TGTGCCATCAGTGAGGGCCCAGTTGGCTCCTACGAGCAGTACTTC.

On this clonotype: The CDR3 carries no conserved terminal phenylalanine or tryptophan, so it likely arises from a read error. The rearrangement joins TRBV10-3 to TRBJ2-5; 10 positions match TRBD1. J gave up 4 bases and V 6 bases, and 8 bases lay outside the gene matches. This CDR3 is built from 15 residues. The V gene's germline CDR1 is ENHRY and CDR2 SYGVKD. CDR3 amino acids: CAIRDRDRGVETQYL. CDR3 bases: TGTGCCATCAGGGACCGGGACAGGGGTGTAGAGACCCAGTACTTA.

This clonotype was counted a few times. The gene calls are TRBV12-3 or TRBV12-4 and TRBJ1-2, with D unclear. The CDR3 extends over 20 amino acids. Trimming cost V 1 base and J 1 base, with 25 bases left between them. The CDR3, as DNA: TGTGCCAGCAGTTTAGTCCGGGGAGGAGCCCGTCCCTCTTTTAACTATGGCTACACCTTC. Its translation: CASSLVRGGARPSFNYGYTF.

This clonotype turned up a few times. The chain is built from TRBV12-3 or TRBV12-4 and TRBJ1-2, with D perhaps TRBD1 (5 bases). Deletions cut 3 bases from V and 4 bases from J, with 12 bases between. The length of the CDR3 is 14 residues. This CDR3 is CASSFGTESYGYTF. The DNA of the CDR3 is TGTGCCAGCAGTTTCGGGACGGAAAGCTATGGCTACACCTTC.

The rearrangement joins TRBV12-3 or TRBV12-4 to TRBJ2-1; a possible D gene is TRBD2 (6 bases). The V end was cut by 6 bases, the J end by 3 bases, with 12 bases between. This CDR3 comprises 14 residues. CDR3 DNA: TGTGCCAGCAGCCATTCCGGGGGCTACAATGAGCAGTTCTTC. It yields the protein CASSHSGGYNEQFF.

This clonotype was picked up a small number of times. The chain employs TRBV5-1 and TRBJ2-1, with D unclear. CDR1 is SGHRS and CDR2 is YFSETQ in the germline V gene. V was cut by 0 bases and J by 0 bases, with 7 bases left in between. This CDR3 spans 15 amino acids. The CDR3: CASSLDSYSYNEQFF. CDR3 DNA: TGCGCCAGCAGCTTGGACTCTTACTCCTACAATGAGCAGTTCTTC. The full variable domain, rest sourced from reference TRBV5-1 and TRBJ2-1, is KAGVTQTPRYLIKTRGQQVTLSCSPISGHRSVSWYQQTPGQGLQFLFEYFSETQRNKGNFPGRFSGRQFSNSRSEMNVSTLELGDSALYLCASSLDSYSYNEQFFGPGTRLTVL.

The V gene is TRBV5-1, the J gene TRBJ2-3; D perhaps matches TRBD2 (6 bases). The CDR3 extends over 16 amino acids. Trimming took off 0 bases at V and 0 bases at J, with 11 bases between the two ends. CDR1 and CDR2 from the germline V gene are SGHRS and YFSETQ. The CDR3 spells CASSLVAGTSTDTQYF. CDR3 nucleotides: TGCGCCAGCAGCTTGGTCGCGGGAACTAGCACAGATACGCAGTATTTT.

There are a few counts of this clonotype. The chain employs TRBV15 and TRBJ2-1, with 8 bases matching TRBD2. CDR3 length equals 17 residues. J lost 5 bases, V lost 5 bases, and 14 bases had no gene match. Per the germline V gene, CDR1 is LNHNV and CDR2 is YYDKDF (reference sequence). CDR3 coding DNA: TGTGCCACCAGCCGAGGGAGGAGCGGGAGAGTAAACAATGAGCAGTTCTTC. It codes for CATSRGRSGRVNNEQFF. Full variable domain (missing parts from reference TRBV15 and TRBJ2-1): DAMVIQNPRYQVTQFGKPVTLSCSQTLNHNVMYWYQQKSSQAPKLLFHYYDKDFNNEADTPDNFQSRRPNTSFCFLDIRSPGLGDTAMYLCATSRGRSGRVNNEQFFGPGTRLTVL.

The table lists this clonotype with a few counts. V is TRBV12-3 or TRBV12-4 and J is TRBJ2-2; 12 nucleotides align to TRBD2. The CDR3 covers 19 residues. The J segment lost 4 bases and the V segment lost 6 bases, leaving 15 bases of the junction unmatched. CDR3 sequence: CASSRRFLAGGHGTGELFF. CDR3 DNA: TGTGCCAGCAGCCGCCGATTCCTAGCGGGGGGGCACGGCACCGGGGAGCTGTTTTTT.

This clonotype has only a few counts. This chain uses TRBV11-2 with TRBJ1-2; D unresolved. The V gene's germline CDR1 is SGHAT and CDR2 FQNNGV. The V end lost 1 base, the J end lost 2 bases, and 8 bases lay between the germline ends. CDR3 length: 14 residues. CDR3 sequence: CASSLVSVNYGYTF. The CDR3, as DNA: TGTGCCAGCAGCTTAGTATCGGTAAACTATGGCTACACCTTC. Full variable domain (missing parts from reference TRBV11-2 and TRBJ1-2): EAGVAQSPRYKIIEKRQSVAFWCNPISGHATLYWYQQILGQGPKLLIQFQNNGVVDDSQLPKDRFSAERLKGVDSTLKIQPAKLEDSAVYLCASSLVSVNYGYTFGSGTRLTVV.